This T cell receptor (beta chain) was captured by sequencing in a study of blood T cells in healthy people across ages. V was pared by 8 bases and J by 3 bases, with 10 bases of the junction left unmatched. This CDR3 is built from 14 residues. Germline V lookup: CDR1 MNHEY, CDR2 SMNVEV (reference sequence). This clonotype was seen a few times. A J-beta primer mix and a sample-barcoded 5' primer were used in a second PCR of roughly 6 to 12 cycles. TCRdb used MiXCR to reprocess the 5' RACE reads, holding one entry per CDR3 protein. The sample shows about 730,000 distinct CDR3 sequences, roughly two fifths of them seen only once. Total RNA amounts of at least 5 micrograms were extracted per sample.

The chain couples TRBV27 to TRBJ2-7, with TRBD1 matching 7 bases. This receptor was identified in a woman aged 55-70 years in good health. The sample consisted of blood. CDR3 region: CASGIGTVFYEQYF. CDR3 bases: TGTGCCAGCGGAATTGGGACAGTTTTCTACGAGCAGTACTTC.